What follows is one TCR beta chain and its context. Its antigen is not identified. The germline CDR1 and CDR2 sequences are SGHAT and FQNNGV. The V and J ends lost 1 base and 4 bases, in that order; junction bases with no gene match: 2. CDR3 length equals 14 residues. The data stem from a study of long-term antiretroviral therapy in people with HIV. Study-wide results and limits: The repertoire was dominated at all time points by clones expanded before ART.

Assay version v3.0 of immunoSEQ was used, and it was run at survey level. Method: immunoSEQ multiplex PCR; TCRdb's copy keeps in-frame clones and lacks some. Here the sample spans 15,000 to 20,000 clones, approximately 86% being singletons. The specimen was unsorted PBMCs, collected 2.1 years after starting antiretroviral therapy. This chain links TRBV11-2 with TRBJ2-7; TRBD2 agrees at 9 bases. The TCR sequence derives from a man aged 18 to 29 with HIV. The CDR3 here is CASSLGGGDYEQYF. CDR3 nucleotide sequence: TGTGCCAGCAGCTTAGGCGGGGGGGATTACGAGCAGTACTTC.